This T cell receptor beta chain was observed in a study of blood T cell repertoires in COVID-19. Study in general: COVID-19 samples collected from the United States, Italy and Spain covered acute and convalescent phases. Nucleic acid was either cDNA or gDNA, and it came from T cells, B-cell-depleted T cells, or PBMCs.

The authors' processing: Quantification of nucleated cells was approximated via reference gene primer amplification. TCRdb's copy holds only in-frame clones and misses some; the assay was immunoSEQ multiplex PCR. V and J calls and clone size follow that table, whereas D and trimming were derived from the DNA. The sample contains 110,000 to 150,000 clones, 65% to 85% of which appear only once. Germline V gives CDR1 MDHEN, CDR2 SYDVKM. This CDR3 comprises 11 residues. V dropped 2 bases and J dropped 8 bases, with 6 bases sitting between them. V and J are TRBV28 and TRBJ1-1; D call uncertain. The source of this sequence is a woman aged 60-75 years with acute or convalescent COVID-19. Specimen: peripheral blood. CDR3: CASSLQVEAFF. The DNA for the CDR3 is TGTGCCAGCAGTTTACAGGTCGAAGCTTTCTTT.